These 7 T cell receptor beta chains were all obtained from the same sample, sequenced in a study of CD8 T cells in Susac syndrome. The RNA input was about 0.45 to 1 ug, and it was reverse transcribed with random hexamers. TCRdb ran MiXCR on the immunoSEQ multiplex PCR reads and lists one entry per CDR3 protein. The sample includes under 200,000 distinct CDR3 sequences, roughly 92% of them seen just once. The sample comprised CD4+ T cells from PBMCs. Every receptor here comes from a human donor with Susac syndrome.

This chain links TRBV15 with TRBJ2-2, with D perhaps TRBD1 (6 bases). The CDR3 runs 17 residues. Germline values: CDR1 LNHNV, CDR2 YYDKDF (reference sequence). The V end lost 0 bases, the J end lost 1 base, and 12 bases lay between the germline ends. CDR3 sequence reads: CATSRDNRAGNTGELFF. The CDR3 DNA reads TGTGCCACCAGCAGAGATAACAGGGCGGGGAACACCGGGGAGCTGTTTTTT. Full variable domain (rest looked up from reference TRBV15 and TRBJ2-2): DAMVIQNPRYQVTQFGKPVTLSCSQTLNHNVMYWYQQKSSQAPKLLFHYYDKDFNNEADTPDNFQSRRPNTSFCFLDIRSPGLGDTAMYLCATSRDNRAGNTGELFFGEGSRLTVL.

The rearrangement links TRBV6-6 to TRBJ1-1, with a tentative D call TRBD1 (5 bases). CDR1 MNHNY and CDR2 SVGAGI come from the germline V gene (reference sequence). Trimming stripped 7 bases from V and 0 bases from J, with 18 bases between. The CDR3 covers 16 residues. CDR3 sequence: CASTQGRRSLNTEAFF. The DNA for the CDR3 is TGTGCCAGCACCCAGGGACGGAGGAGTCTGAACACTGAAGCTTTCTTT.

This chain connects TRBV15 to TRBJ2-1; 8 positions match TRBD2. CDR3 length: 15 amino acids. Germline trimming cut 0 bases from V and 5 bases from J; bases unmatched to any gene: 3. CDR1 and CDR2 (germline): LNHNV, YYDKDF (reference sequence). In DNA, the CDR3 is TGTGCCACCAGCAGAGAACGGCGGGGGGACAATGAGCAGTTCTTC. Residues: CATSRERRGDNEQFF.

V is TRBV7-9 and J is TRBJ1-4; weak D call: TRBD1 (5 bases). The CDR3 runs 13 residues. Trimming left V 10 bases short and J 5 bases short, with 14 bases between. CDR1 is SEHNR and CDR2 is FQNEAQ in the germline V gene (reference sequence). This CDR3 reads CATASGSNEKLFF. The CDR3 region has the DNA TGTGCCACCGCGTCAGGGAGCAATGAAAAACTGTTTTTT.

The chain carries TRBV20-1 and TRBJ2-5; no definite D call. V was pared by 5 bases and J by 5 bases, with 15 bases between. Germline CDR1 reads DFQATT; CDR2 reads SNEGSKA (reference sequence). CDR3 length equals 13 residues. The CDR3 sequence: CSAYQTTPETQYF. CDR3 bases: TGCAGTGCTTACCAAACTACGCCCGAGACCCAGTACTTC.

The sample holds one count of this clonotype. For the CDR3, the DNA is TGTGCCAGCAGCCCAAGACCACTACCGACCAAAAACATTCAGTACTTC. Translating it yields CASSPRPLPTKNIQYF. The V gene is TRBV3-1, the J gene TRBJ2-4; unclear D gene. The CDR3 extends over 16 amino acids. Trimming took 4 bases from V and 2 from J, leaving 15 bases between them. Germline CDR1 reads LGHDT; CDR2 reads YNNKEL (reference sequence). Supplemented by reference TRBV3-1 and TRBJ2-4, the full variable domain reads DTAVSQTPKYLVTQMGNDKSIKCEQNLGHDTMYWYKQDSKKFLKIMFSYNNKELIINETVPNRFSPKSPDKAHLNLHINSLELGDSAVYFCASSPRPLPTKNIQYFGAGTRLSVL.

The chain couples TRBV29-1 to TRBJ2-5, with D tentatively TRBD1 or TRBD2 (6 bases each). Trimming stripped 5 bases from V and 5 bases from J, with 12 bases between. This CDR3 spans 12 amino acids. The germline V gene has CDR1 SQVTM and CDR2 ANQGSEA. CDR3 coding DNA: TGCAGCGTTTTGGGGGGCGGGGAGACCCAGTACTTC. Amino acid sequence: CSVLGGGETQYF.